The table lists the clone carrying this TCR beta chain with many counts. The antigen remains undetermined. One entry per CDR3 protein, called by TCRdb with MiXCR from the reads. This table holds about 250,000 distinct CDR3 sequences, 6% to 8% found once. The data derive from a study of T cell repertoires in cytomegalovirus infection. At the level of the study: Public TCR beta signatures provided an indication of both CMV infection and a matching HLA type. Findings and limits, study-wide: Dominating the ex vivo response were TCR beta clonotypes that were CMV-specific and HLA-C-restricted. Summed frequency of public TCR beta families distinguished CMV carriers with the relevant HLA.

Germline-derived CDR1 and CDR2 are MNHNS and SASEGT. This CDR3 spans 13 amino acids. The V end lost 3 bases, the J end lost 10 bases, and 13 bases lay between the germline ends. The TCR originated in a human donor in good health (CMV status not recorded). Some clones in this sample may be carry-over from other donors' samples. The sequenced sample consisted of PBMCs. The rearrangement links TRBV6-1 to TRBJ2-1; either TRBD1 or TRBD2 may fit D (6 bases each). CDR3 nucleotides: TGTGCCAGCAGTGATGGACCGGGGGCGGAGCAGTTCTTC. Translated: CASSDGPGAEQFF.